A single sample is the source of the 18 T cell receptor beta chains below, sequenced in a study of blood T cell repertoires in COVID-19. Assay: immunoSEQ multiplex PCR; the TCRdb copy retains only in-frame clones and omits some. In the table there are roughly 34,000 clones, 90% to 95% of which are singletons. The sample taken for sequencing was peripheral blood. These receptors all stem from a man aged 55 to 70 with active or convalescent COVID-19.

The chain has TRBV10-2 and TRBJ2-7; no clear D gene. Trimming removed 7 bases at V and 0 bases at J, with 13 bases between. Germline assignment: CDR1 WSHSY and CDR2 SAAADI. There are 14 residues in the CDR3. The CDR3 loop reads CASIVTLPSYEQYF. In DNA form, the CDR3 reads TGCGCCAGCATAGTAACGTTACCCTCCTACGAGCAGTACTTC.

V and J are TRBV6-5 and TRBJ2-7, with TRBD2 identical over 9 bases. V trimming: 6 bases; J trimming: 3 bases; junction bases outside the gene matches: 3. Germline CDR1 and CDR2: MNHEY and SVGAGI. This CDR3 has 13 residues. The CDR3 DNA sequence: TGTGCCAGCAGGACTAGCGGCTTCTACGAGCAGTACTTC. Its protein is CASRTSGFYEQYF.

This chain uses TRBV5-8 with TRBJ1-6, with 7 nucleotides matching TRBD1. The CDR3 is made up of 15 amino acids. Germline V gene sequence: CDR1 SGHTS, CDR2 YDEGEE. After removal of 4 bases from V and 7 bases from J, the junction contained 8 bases not matched to a gene. CDR3 in DNA: TGTGCCAGCAGCCCACGCAGGGGGGAGAATTCACCCCTCCACTTT. Encoded protein: CASSPRRGENSPLHF.

The chain links TRBV18 to TRBJ1-2; D is uncertain. V lost 2 bases and J lost 4, with 11 bases in between. The CDR3 spans 14 residues. Germline V gives CDR1 KGHSH, CDR2 LQKENI. This chain's CDR3 is CASSPEVGGYGYTF. The CDR3, as DNA: TGTGCCAGCTCACCAGAGGTAGGCGGCTATGGCTACACCTTC.

The rearrangement links TRBV7-9 to TRBJ2-7; D is unclear. Germline loops: CDR1 SEHNR, CDR2 FQNEAQ (reference sequence). The CDR3 totals 13 residues. Between the trimmed V and J ends, which lost 2 bases and 1 base, there was a span of 6 bases. The CDR3 bases are TGTGCCAGCAGCTTATCTCAGTCCTACGAGCAGTACTTC. Its protein is CASSLSQSYEQYF.

This clone occurred once. The V gene is TRBV4-2, the J gene TRBJ2-3, with 10 bases that match TRBD2. The CDR3 length is 16 residues. Germline V CDR1 and CDR2: LGHNA, YNFKEQ. V shed 2 bases, J shed 3 bases, and the junction held 5 bases outside the gene matches. Written as DNA, the CDR3 is TGTGCCAGCAGCCAATCCCCTAGCGGGGGTACAGATACGCAGTATTTT. Translating gives CASSQSPSGGTDTQYF.

This sequence joins TRBV7-2 and TRBJ1-2; 7 bases agree with TRBD1. There are 16 residues in the CDR3. The germline CDR1 and CDR2 sequences are SGHTA and FQGNSA. The V and J ends lost 1 base and 8 bases, in that order; junction bases with no gene match: 13. This CDR3 reads CASSLGRGGWKDGYTF. The CDR3 region has the DNA TGTGCCAGCAGCTTAGGACGAGGGGGCTGGAAAGACGGCTACACCTTC.

The chain couples TRBV18 to TRBJ2-3; no definite D call. V was pared by 6 bases and J by 1 base, with 11 bases between. Germline assignment: CDR1 KGHSH and CDR2 LQKENI. The length of the CDR3 is 14 residues. DNA for the CDR3: TGTGCCAGCTCGGCTTGGCAGGGCACAGATACGCAGTATTTT. It yields the protein CASSAWQGTDTQYF.

The chain couples TRBV5-1 to TRBJ2-7; 8 positions agree with TRBD1. The CDR3 is made up of 14 amino acids. J gave up 7 bases and V 2 bases, and 8 bases lay outside the gene matches. CDR1 and CDR2 from the germline V gene are SGHRS and YFSETQ. In DNA, the CDR3 is TGCGCCAGCAGCTTCCTACAGGGGGTCGGGGAGCAGTACTTC. This codes for CASSFLQGVGEQYF.

The genes are TRBV11-2 and TRBJ2-3, with 8 bases that match TRBD1. J lost 4 bases, V lost 5 bases, and 14 bases had no gene match. This CDR3 has 17 residues. Germline V gene data show CDR1 as SGHAT and CDR2 as FQNNGV. DNA for the CDR3: TGTGCCAGCAGCCCGATCGGTGGACAGGGTCAAGCAGATACGCAGTATTTT. This gives the protein CASSPIGGQGQADTQYF.

The rearrangement joins TRBV6-6 to TRBJ1-2; a possible D gene is TRBD1 (5 bases). Germline V lookup: CDR1 MNHNY, CDR2 SVGAGI (reference sequence). Trimming removed 6 bases from V and 5 bases from J, with 19 bases in between. The CDR3 is 15 amino acids. CDR3 in amino acids: CASSIGQGGVYGYTF. In DNA, the CDR3 is TGTGCCAGCAGCATCGGGCAGGGAGGGGTGTATGGCTACACCTTC.

This clone is a singleton in its sample. V is TRBV5-1 and J is TRBJ2-4; 9 positions match TRBD1. With 0 bases clipped from V and 2 bases from J, the junction kept 12 bases outside the gene matches. Germline lookup yields CDR1 SGHRS and CDR2 YFSETQ. This CDR3 region has 19 residues. CDR3 region: CASSLAGTGNLGPKNIQYF. CDR3 nucleotides: TGCGCCAGCAGCTTGGCCGGGACAGGGAATTTGGGGCCCAAAAACATTCAGTACTTC.

The chain couples TRBV30 to TRBJ2-1, with TRBD2 as a possible D gene (6 bases). The CDR3 runs 14 residues. V shed 2 bases and J shed 4 bases, with 12 bases lying between them. In germline, CDR1 is GTSNPN, CDR2 SVGIG (reference sequence). The chain's CDR3 is CAWSWTGRYNEQFF. The CDR3 DNA reads as TGTGCCTGGAGTTGGACCGGGAGATACAATGAGCAGTTCTTC.

The V gene is TRBV7-2, the J gene TRBJ2-7; 13 positions match TRBD2. The CDR3 spans 19 residues. Trimming took 2 bases from V and 0 from J; bases not matched to a gene: 10. Germline V gene sequence: CDR1 SGHTA, CDR2 FQGNSA. CDR3 protein: CASSLTPSLAGGGSYEQYF. CDR3 coding DNA: TGTGCCAGCAGCTTAACCCCCTCACTAGCGGGGGGGGGCTCCTACGAGCAGTACTTC.

The chain recombines TRBV19 with TRBJ1-2; D is possibly TRBD1 (5 bases). Trimming cost V 6 bases and J 4 bases, with 12 bases left between them. The CDR3 runs to 13 residues. Germline-derived CDR1 and CDR2 are LNHDA and SQIVND (reference sequence). The CDR3 here is CASSTRQIYGYTF. The CDR3 nucleotides are TGTGCCAGTAGCACCCGACAGATCTATGGCTACACCTTC.

The CDR3 nucleotides read TGCGCCAGCAGCTCGACAGGGTCCCATGGCTACACCTTC. This codes for CASSSTGSHGYTF. The chain couples TRBV5-1 to TRBJ1-2; 7 bases agree with TRBD1. The CDR3 has 13 residues. V shed 3 bases, J shed 6 bases, and the junction held 5 bases outside the gene matches. In germline, CDR1 is SGHRS, CDR2 YFSETQ.

The genes are TRBV12-3 or TRBV12-4 and TRBJ2-1, with 7 nucleotides matching TRBD1. The CDR3 loop spans 13 amino acids. Unmatched junction bases numbered 6, after V lost 6 bases and J lost 7 bases. The CDR3 DNA follows: TGTGCCAGCAGGTACCAGGGGGTGAATGAGCAGTTCTTC. Amino acid sequence: CASRYQGVNEQFF.

This chain connects TRBV5-1 to TRBJ1-1; D possibly corresponds to TRBD1 (5 bases). Trimming took off 4 bases at V and 3 bases at J, with 10 bases between the two ends. The CDR3 contains 13 residues. Looked up from germline, CDR1 is SGHRS and CDR2 is YFSETQ. CDR3 amino acids: CASSLGGDTEAFF. As DNA, the CDR3 is TGCGCCAGCAGCCTCGGGGGGGACACTGAAGCTTTCTTT.